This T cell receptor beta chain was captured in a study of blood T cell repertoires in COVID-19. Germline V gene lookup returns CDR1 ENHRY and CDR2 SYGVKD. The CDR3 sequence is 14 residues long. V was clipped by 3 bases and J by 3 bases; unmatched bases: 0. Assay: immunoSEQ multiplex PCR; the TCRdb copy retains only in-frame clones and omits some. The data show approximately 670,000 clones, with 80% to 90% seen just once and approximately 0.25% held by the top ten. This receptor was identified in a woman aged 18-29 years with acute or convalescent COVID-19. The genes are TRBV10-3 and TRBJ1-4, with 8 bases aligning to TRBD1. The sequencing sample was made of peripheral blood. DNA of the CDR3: TGTGCCATCAGTGAACAGGGGGCTAATGAAAAACTGTTTTTT. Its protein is CAISEQGANEKLFF.